This T cell receptor beta chain was sequenced for a study of shared clonotypes between healthy human individuals. None of the donors, who were healthy HIV-negative adults, had recently had acute infections or vaccinations. Among the donors, all were Caucasian adults who lived in Nashville, Tennessee. Each cell subset's genomic DNA was divided evenly among several immunoSEQ plates. TCRdb keeps only in-frame clones here, not all; method: immunoSEQ multiplex PCR. The sample has about 100,000 clones, less than 60% seen once. Germline lookup yields CDR1 SGHTA and CDR2 FQGNSA. Trimming at V came to 1 base and at J to 9 bases, leaving 12 bases not matched to a gene. This CDR3 has 16 amino acids.

The gene calls are TRBV7-2 and TRBJ2-3; 8 nucleotides agree with TRBD2. The clonotype was recovered from a woman aged 40 to 55 in good health. Some clones in this sample may be carry-over from other donors' samples. The material sequenced was PBMCs. CDR3 nucleotide sequence: TGTGCCAGCAGCTTAGTAGGGGGTAGCGGGGTGGTGACGCAGTATTTT. As protein: CASSLVGGSGVVTQYF.